This note documents a single T cell receptor (beta chain) sequence. Measured with immunoSEQ multiplex PCR; TCRdb has only the in-frame clones, and not every one. This table has about 150,000 clones, roughly nine tenths appearing once. J was trimmed by 5 bases and V by 1 base; bases with no gene match: 8. Germline CDR1 MDHEN, CDR2 SYDVKM. The CDR3 contains 16 residues. The data were obtained in a study of T cell responses to AZD1222 COVID-19 vaccine. This chain uses TRBV28 with TRBJ2-1; 7 nucleotides agree with TRBD2. The source material was peripheral blood, sampled after recovery from COVID-19. The source is an adult who had recovered from COVID-19. CDR3 bases: TGTGCCAGCAGTTTATTGAGGGAGGGAATCAACAATGAGCAGTTCTTC. Encoded protein: CASSLLREGINNEQFF.